These T cell receptor beta chains were read from a single sample in a study of blood T cell repertoires in COVID-19. The data were produced by immunoSEQ multiplex PCR, yet TCRdb's version contains in-frame clones alone and is incomplete. Here the sample spans around 190,000 clones, roughly 81% being singletons. Sequencing used peripheral blood. The receptors come from an elderly woman with acute or convalescent COVID-19. The CDR3 runs from the conserved cysteine through the conserved F or W. The D gene is left open where the match is weak. Part of the rows lack a size; the others show once, few, many or a class for expanded clones.

NA | TRBJ1-3 | NA | TRBV11-2 | TGTGCCAGCAGCCCACTTTATAGCGGTAAAAACACCATATATTTT | CASSPLYSGKNTIYF
NA | TRBJ2-1 | TRBD2 | TRBV6-5 | TGTGCCAGCAGCGTAAGCGGGAGGGCCGGCAATGAGCAGTTCTTC | CASSVSGRAGNEQFF
once | TRBJ2-1 | NA | TRBV20-1 | TGCAGTGCTAGACACATCAATGAGCAGTTCTTC | CSARHINEQFF
NA | TRBJ1-2 | NA | TRBV19 | TGTGCCAGTAGTATAAAACCAGCTAACTATGGCTACACCTTC | CASSIKPANYGYTF
NA | TRBJ1-1 | NA | TRBV25-1 | TGTGCCAGCAGTGAATATGGGCAGGAAGCTTTCTTT | CASSEYGQEAFF
NA | TRBJ2-2 | NA | TRBV5-1 | TGCGCCAGCAGCTTGGTCGGGCAGGGAAACGGGGAGCTGTTTTTT | CASSLVGQGNGELFF
few | TRBJ1-5 | TRBD1 | TRBV5-1 | TGCGCCAGCAGCTTGGCAGGGGGGCCTCAGCCCCAGCATTTT | CASSLAGGPQPQHF
NA | TRBJ2-3 | NA | TRBV6-2/TRBV6-3 | TGTGCCAGCAGTTACGGTTATGAGGACACAGATACGCAGTATTTT | CASSYGYEDTDTQYF
NA | TRBJ2-1 | TRBD2 | TRBV27 | TGTGCCAGCAGTTTGCGGCTAGCGGGAGTTAATGAGCAGTTCTTC | CASSLRLAGVNEQFF
NA | TRBJ2-1 | NA | TRBV28 | TGTGCCAGCAGTTTGGCAGGGGCTATTTACAATGAGCAGTTCTTC | CASSLAGAIYNEQFF